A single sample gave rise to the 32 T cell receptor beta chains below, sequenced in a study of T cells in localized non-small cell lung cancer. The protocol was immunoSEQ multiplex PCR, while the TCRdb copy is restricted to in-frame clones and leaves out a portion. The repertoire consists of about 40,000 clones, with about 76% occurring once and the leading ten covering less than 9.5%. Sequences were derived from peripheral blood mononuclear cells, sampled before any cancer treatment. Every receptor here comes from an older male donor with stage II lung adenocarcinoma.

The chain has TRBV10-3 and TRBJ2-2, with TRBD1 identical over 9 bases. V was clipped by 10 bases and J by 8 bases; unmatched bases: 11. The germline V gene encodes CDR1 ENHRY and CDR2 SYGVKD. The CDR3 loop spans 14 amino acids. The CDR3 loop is CASRPGQGRGELFF. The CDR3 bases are TGTGCCAGCAGGCCGGGACAGGGCAGAGGGGAGCTGTTTTTT.

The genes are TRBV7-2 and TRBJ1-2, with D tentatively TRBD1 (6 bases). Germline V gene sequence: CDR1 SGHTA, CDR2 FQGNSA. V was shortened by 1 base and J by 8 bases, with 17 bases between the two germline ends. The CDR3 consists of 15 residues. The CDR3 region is CASSLDITGFDGYTF. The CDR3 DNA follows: TGTGCCAGCAGCTTAGACATCACAGGGTTCGACGGCTACACCTTC. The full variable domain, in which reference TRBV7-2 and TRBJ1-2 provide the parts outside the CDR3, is GAGVSQSPSNKVTEKGKDVELRCDPISGHTALYWYRQSLGQGLEFLIYFQGNSAPDKSGLPSDRFSAERTGGSVSTLTIQRTQQEDSAVYLCASSLDITGFDGYTFGSGTRLTVV.

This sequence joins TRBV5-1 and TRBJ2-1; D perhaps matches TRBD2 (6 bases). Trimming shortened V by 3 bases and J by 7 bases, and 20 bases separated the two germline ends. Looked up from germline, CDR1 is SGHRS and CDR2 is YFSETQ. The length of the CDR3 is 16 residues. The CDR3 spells CASSSTGLSATNEQFF. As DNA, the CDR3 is TGCGCCAGCAGCTCCACGGGACTGTCAGCAACAAATGAGCAGTTCTTC.

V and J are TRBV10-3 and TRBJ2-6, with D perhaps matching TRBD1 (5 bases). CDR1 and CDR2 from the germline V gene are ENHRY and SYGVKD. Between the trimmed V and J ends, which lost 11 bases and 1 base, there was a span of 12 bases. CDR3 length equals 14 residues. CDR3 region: CAVTTGSGANVLTF. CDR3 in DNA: TGTGCCGTGACAACAGGTTCTGGGGCCAACGTCCTGACTTTC.

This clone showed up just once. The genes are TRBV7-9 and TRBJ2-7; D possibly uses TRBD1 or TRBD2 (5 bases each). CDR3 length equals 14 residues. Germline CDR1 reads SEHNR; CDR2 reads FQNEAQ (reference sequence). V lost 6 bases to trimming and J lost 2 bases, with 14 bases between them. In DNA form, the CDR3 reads TGTGCCAGCAGTATCGGTAGAGGGGCCTACGAGCAGTACTTC. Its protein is CASSIGRGAYEQYF.

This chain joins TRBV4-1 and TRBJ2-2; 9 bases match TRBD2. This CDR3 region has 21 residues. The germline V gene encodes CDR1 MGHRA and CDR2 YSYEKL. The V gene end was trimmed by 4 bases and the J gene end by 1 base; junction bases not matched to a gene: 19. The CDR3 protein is CASSRDPISGRFALNTGELFF. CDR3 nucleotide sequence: TGCGCCAGCAGCCGAGATCCGATCAGCGGGAGGTTTGCTTTGAACACCGGGGAGCTGTTTTTT.

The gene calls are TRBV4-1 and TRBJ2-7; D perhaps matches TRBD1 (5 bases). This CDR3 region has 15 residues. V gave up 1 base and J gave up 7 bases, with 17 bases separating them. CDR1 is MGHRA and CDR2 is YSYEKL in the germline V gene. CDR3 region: CASSQVQAPSGEQYF. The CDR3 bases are TGCGCCAGCAGCCAAGTACAGGCCCCATCGGGTGAGCAGTACTTC.

The CDR3: CASSQGGNDYGYTF. CDR3 in DNA: TGTGCCAGCAGTCAGGGTGGGAACGACTATGGCTACACCTTC. V usage is TRBV28 and J usage is TRBJ1-2; the D gene is possibly TRBD1 (5 bases). Germline lookup yields CDR1 MDHEN and CDR2 SYDVKM. V was cut by 5 bases and J by 3 bases, with 13 bases left in between. This CDR3 contains 14 residues.

Written as DNA, the CDR3 is TGTGCCAGCAGCCCGCGAGGCCCGAACACCGGGGAGCTGTTTTTT. Encoded protein: CASSPRGPNTGELFF. The chain employs TRBV7-9 and TRBJ2-2; no definite D call. The CDR3 loop spans 15 amino acids. V lost 5 bases and J lost 0, with 10 bases in between. Germline CDR1 reads SEHNR; CDR2 reads FQNEAQ (reference sequence).

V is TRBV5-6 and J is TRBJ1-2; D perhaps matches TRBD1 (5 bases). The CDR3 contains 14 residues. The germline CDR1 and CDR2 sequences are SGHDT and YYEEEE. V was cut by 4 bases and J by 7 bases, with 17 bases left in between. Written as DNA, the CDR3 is TGTGCCAGCAGCCCGGACATTTACCTAGGTGGCTACACCTTC. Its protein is CASSPDIYLGGYTF.

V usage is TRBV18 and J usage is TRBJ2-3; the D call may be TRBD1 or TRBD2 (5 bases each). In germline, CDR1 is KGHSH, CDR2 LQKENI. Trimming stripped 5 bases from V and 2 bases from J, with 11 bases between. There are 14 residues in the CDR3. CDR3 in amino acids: CASSNLGVTDTQYF. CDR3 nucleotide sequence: TGTGCCAGCTCAAACCTGGGGGTCACAGATACGCAGTATTTT.

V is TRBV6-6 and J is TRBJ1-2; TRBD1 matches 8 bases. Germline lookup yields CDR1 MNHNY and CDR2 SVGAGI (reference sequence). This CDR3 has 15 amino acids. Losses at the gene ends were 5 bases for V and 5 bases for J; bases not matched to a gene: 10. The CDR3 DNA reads TGTGCCAGCAGTCTCAGCGGGACAGGTTCTTATGGCTACACCTTC. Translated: CASSLSGTGSYGYTF.

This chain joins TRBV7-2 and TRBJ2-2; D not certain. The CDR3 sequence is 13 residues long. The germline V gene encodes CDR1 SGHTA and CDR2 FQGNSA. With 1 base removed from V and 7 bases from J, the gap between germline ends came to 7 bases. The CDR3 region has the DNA TGTGCCAGCAGCTTAGGGGTAGACGGGGAGCTGTTTTTT. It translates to CASSLGVDGELFF.

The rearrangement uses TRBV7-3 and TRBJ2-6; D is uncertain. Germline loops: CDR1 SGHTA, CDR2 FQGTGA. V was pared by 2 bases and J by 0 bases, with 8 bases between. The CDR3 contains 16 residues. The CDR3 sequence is CASSLGSYSGANVLTF. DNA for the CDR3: TGTGCCAGCAGCTTAGGCAGTTACTCTGGGGCCAACGTCCTGACTTTC.

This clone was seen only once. The chain's CDR3 is CASSLTWGTGTEAFF. CDR3 DNA: TGTGCCAGCAGCTTAACGTGGGGGACAGGGACCGAAGCTTTCTTT. J is TRBJ1-1 and V is TRBV7-3; 9 bases are shared with TRBD1. V gave up 0 bases and J gave up 8 bases; unmatched junction bases: 7. CDR3 length equals 15 residues. Germline CDR1 and CDR2: SGHTA and FQGTGA.

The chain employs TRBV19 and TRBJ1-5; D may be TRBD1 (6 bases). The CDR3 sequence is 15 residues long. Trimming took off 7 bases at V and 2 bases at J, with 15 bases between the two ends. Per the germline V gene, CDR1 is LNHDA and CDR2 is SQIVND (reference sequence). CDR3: CASKVQGGGNQPQHF. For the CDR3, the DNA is TGTGCCAGTAAAGTCCAAGGGGGAGGCAATCAGCCCCAGCATTTT.

The CDR3 sequence: CASPRTDYGYTF. The CDR3 DNA follows: TGCGCCAGTCCTCGGACGGACTATGGCTACACCTTC. The chain joins TRBV23-1 to TRBJ1-2; D call uncertain. TRBV23-1 is marked as an open reading frame, function uncertain. This CDR3 has 12 residues. V gave up 9 bases and J gave up 3 bases, with 11 bases separating them.

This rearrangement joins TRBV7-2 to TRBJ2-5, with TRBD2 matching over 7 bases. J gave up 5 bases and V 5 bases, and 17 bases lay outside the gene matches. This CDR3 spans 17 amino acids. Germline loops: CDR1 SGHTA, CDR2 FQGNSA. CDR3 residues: CASSPGDFSGLGETQYF. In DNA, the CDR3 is TGTGCCAGCAGCCCGGGGGATTTTAGCGGGCTGGGGGAGACCCAGTACTTC.

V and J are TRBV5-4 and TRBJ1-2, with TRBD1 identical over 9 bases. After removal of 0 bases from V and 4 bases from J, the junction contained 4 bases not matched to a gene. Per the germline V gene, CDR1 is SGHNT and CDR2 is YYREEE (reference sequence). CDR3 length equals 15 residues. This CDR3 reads CASSLDRGLAYGYTF. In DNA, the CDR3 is TGTGCCAGCAGCTTGGACAGGGGGCTTGCCTATGGCTACACCTTC.

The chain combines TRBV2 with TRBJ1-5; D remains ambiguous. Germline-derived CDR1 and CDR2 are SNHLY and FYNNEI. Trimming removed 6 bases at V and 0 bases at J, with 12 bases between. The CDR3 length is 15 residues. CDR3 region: CASRGMYLSNQPQHF. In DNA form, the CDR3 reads TGTGCCAGCAGGGGGATGTATCTTAGCAATCAGCCCCAGCATTTT.

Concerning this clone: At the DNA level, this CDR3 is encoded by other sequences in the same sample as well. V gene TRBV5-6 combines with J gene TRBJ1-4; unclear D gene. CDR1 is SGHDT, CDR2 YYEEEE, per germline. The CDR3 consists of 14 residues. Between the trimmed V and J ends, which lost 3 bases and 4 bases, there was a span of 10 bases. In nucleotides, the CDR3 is TGTGCCAGCAGCTCTCGAGGGCATAATGAAAAACTGTTTTTT. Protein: CASSSRGHNEKLFF.

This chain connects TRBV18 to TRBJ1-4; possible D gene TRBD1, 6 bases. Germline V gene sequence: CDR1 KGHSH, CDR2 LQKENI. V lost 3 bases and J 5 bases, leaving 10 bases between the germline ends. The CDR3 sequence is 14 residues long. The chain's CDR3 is CASSPQGMNEKLFF. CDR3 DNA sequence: TGTGCCAGCTCACCGCAGGGGATGAATGAAAAACTGTTTTTT.

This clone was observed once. The CDR3 loop reads CAWSKGDYSYNEQFF. The CDR3 DNA sequence: TGTGCCTGGTCAAAAGGGGACTACTCCTACAATGAGCAGTTCTTC. The chain links TRBV30 to TRBJ2-1; 7 nucleotides agree with TRBD2. The length of the CDR3 is 15 residues. From germline, CDR1 is GTSNPN and CDR2 SVGIG (reference sequence). V gave up 5 bases and J gave up 0 bases; unmatched junction bases: 7.

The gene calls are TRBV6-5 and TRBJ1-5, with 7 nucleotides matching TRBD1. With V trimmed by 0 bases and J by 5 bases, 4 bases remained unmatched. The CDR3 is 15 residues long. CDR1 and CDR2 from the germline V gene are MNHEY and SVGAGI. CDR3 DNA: TGTGCCAGCAGTTACTCAGGGGGCTTAGATCAGCCCCAGCATTTT. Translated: CASSYSGGLDQPQHF.

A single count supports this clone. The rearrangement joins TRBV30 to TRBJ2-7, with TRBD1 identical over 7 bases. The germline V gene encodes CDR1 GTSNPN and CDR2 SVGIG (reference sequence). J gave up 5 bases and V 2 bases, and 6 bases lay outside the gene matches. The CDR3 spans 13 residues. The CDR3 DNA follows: TGTGCCTGGAGTAGAAAACAGGGGAACGAGCAGTACTTC. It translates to CAWSRKQGNEQYF.

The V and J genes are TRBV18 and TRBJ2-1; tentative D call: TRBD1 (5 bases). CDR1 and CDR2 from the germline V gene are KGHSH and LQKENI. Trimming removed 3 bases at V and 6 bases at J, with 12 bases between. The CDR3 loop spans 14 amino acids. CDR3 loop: CASSPQGPPNEQFF. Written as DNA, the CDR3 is TGTGCCAGCTCACCCCAGGGTCCGCCCAATGAGCAGTTCTTC.

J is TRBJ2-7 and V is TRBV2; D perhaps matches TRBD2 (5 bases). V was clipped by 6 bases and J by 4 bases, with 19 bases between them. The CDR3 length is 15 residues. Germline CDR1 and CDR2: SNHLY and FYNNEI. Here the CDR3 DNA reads TGTGCCAGCAGCAACCTGGGGTACGGGGAATACGAGCAGTACTTC. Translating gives CASSNLGYGEYEQYF.

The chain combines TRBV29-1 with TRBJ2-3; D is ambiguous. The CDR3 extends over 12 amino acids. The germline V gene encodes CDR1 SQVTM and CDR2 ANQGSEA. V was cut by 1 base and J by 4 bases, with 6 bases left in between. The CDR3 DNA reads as TGCAGCGTTGAAGCAGCTTCAGATACGCAGTATTTT. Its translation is CSVEAASDTQYF.

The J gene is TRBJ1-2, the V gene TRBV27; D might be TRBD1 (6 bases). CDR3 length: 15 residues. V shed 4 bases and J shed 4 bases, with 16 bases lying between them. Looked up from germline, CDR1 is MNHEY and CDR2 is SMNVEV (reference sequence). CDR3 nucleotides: TGTGCCAGCAGTTACCGGTTAAGGGACACCTATGGCTACACCTTC. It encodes CASSYRLRDTYGYTF.

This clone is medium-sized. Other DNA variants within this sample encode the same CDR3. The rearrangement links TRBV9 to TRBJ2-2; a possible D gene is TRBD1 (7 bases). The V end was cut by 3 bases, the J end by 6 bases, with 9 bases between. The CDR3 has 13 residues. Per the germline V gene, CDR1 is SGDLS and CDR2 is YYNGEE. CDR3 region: CASSGRGPGELFF. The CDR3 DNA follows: TGTGCCAGCAGCGGGAGGGGGCCCGGGGAGCTGTTTTTT.

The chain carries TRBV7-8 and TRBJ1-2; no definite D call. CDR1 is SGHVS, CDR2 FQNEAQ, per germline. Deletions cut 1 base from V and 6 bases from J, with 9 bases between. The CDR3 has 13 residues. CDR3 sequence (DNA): TGTGCCAGCAGCTTAGAGGAGTCCCATGGCTACACCTTC. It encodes CASSLEESHGYTF.

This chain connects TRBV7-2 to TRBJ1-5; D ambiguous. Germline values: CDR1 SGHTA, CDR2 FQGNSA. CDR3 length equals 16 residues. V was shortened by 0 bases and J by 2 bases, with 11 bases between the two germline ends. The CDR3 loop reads CASSLAGFGGNQPQHF. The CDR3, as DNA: TGTGCCAGCAGCTTAGCAGGGTTTGGCGGCAATCAGCCCCAGCATTTT.